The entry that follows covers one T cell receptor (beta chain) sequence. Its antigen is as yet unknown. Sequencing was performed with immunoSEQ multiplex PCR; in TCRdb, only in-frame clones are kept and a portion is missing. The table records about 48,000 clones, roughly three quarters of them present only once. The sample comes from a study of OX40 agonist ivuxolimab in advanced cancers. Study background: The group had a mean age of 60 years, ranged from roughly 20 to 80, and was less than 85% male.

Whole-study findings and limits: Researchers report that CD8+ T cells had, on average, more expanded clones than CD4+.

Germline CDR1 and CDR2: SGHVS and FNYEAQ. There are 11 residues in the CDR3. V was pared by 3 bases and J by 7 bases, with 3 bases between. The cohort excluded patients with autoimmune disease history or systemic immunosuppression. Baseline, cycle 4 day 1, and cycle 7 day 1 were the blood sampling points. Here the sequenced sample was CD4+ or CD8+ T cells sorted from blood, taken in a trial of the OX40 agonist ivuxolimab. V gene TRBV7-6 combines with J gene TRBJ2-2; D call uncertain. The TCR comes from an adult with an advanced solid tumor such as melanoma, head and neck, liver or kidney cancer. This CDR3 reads CASSFGGELFF. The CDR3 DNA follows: TGTGCCAGCAGCTTTGGCGGGGAGCTGTTTTTT.